These 13 T cell receptor beta chains came from one sample sequenced in a study of T cells expressing NK-cell markers. TCRdb re-analyzed the 5' RACE reads; it lists each CDR3 protein once, without DNA. The sample includes 450,000 to 600,000 distinct CDR3 sequences. Sample: blood T cells: a sorted CD56 or NKG2C T cell subset, CD4+ or CD8+ T cells, or bulk PBMC T cells (not recorded which). These receptor sequences come from a young man in good health.

The rearrangement links TRBV24-1 to TRBJ2-1; TCRdb calls TRBD1, which cannot be checked without DNA. The CDR3 contains 14 residues. Germline CDR1 and CDR2: KGHDR and SFDVKD. The CDR3 sequence: CATSEQTGPNEQFF.

The CDR3 reads CASSLVGIHEQYF. V usage is TRBV5-1 and J usage is TRBJ2-7. CDR1 is SGHRS, CDR2 YFSETQ, per germline. There are 13 residues in the CDR3.

The V call is TRBV7-2, the J call TRBJ1-1; the D gene TCRdb calls, TRBD1, cannot be checked with no DNA. The CDR3 is 11 residues long. CDR1 and CDR2 (germline): SGHTA, FQGNSA. The CDR3 loop reads CASIYRGQAFF.

The chain employs TRBV11-2 and TRBJ2-1; TCRdb calls TRBD2, which cannot be checked without DNA. The CDR3 length is 14 residues. CDR1 SGHAT and CDR2 FQNNGV come from the germline V gene. The CDR3: CASSPYSVYNEQFF.

The chain is built from TRBV7-9 and TRBJ2-2; TCRdb designates TRBD2, a call that cannot be tested without DNA. CDR3 length: 16 amino acids. CDR1 and CDR2 from the germline V gene are SEHNR and FQNEAQ (reference sequence). The CDR3: CASSATSSLLTGELFF.

The V and J genes are TRBV5-1 and TRBJ2-6; TCRdb lists TRBD2, though no DNA is available to test this call. CDR3 length: 18 amino acids. The V gene's germline CDR1 is SGHRS and CDR2 YFSETQ. CDR3 residues: CASSFGLAGGFGANVLTF.

V usage is TRBV7-6 and J usage is TRBJ2-1; checking the TCRdb D call of TRBD2 is not possible without DNA. The CDR3 runs 17 residues. CDR1 is SGHVS and CDR2 is FNYEAQ in the germline V gene. The CDR3 spells CASSLGGLALSYNEQFF.

The rearrangement uses TRBV18 and TRBJ1-1. Germline V gives CDR1 KGHSH, CDR2 LQKENI. The CDR3 length is 14 residues. The CDR3 spells CASSPIGEVVGAFF. The full variable domain, in which reference TRBV18 and TRBJ1-1 provide the parts outside the CDR3, is NAGVMQNPRHLVRRRGQEARLRCSPMKGHSHVYWYRQLPEEGLKFMVYLQKENIIDESGMPKERFSAEFPKEGPSILRIQQVVRGDSAAYFCASSPIGEVVGAFFGQGTRLTVV.

The J gene is TRBJ2-3, the V gene TRBV9; without DNA, the TCRdb call of TRBD2 cannot be checked. This CDR3 spans 15 amino acids. Germline CDR1 and CDR2: SGDLS and YYNGEE. The CDR3 region is CASSEAHVKLDTQYF.

The chain has TRBV20-1 and TRBJ2-1; TCRdb names TRBD1, which stays unverified in the absence of DNA. CDR3 length equals 15 residues. The germline CDR1 and CDR2 sequences are DFQATT and SNEGSKA (reference sequence). The CDR3 sequence: CSAARSIRYYNEQFF.

The CDR3 is CAISESTSWQADSDTQYF. V usage is TRBV10-3 and J usage is TRBJ2-3. The length of the CDR3 is 18 residues. CDR1 is ENHRY and CDR2 is SYGVKD in the germline V gene.

The genes are TRBV5-1 and TRBJ2-5; with no DNA, the TCRdb D assignment of TRBD1 cannot be verified. CDR1 SGHRS and CDR2 YFSETQ come from the germline V gene. CDR3 length: 13 amino acids. The CDR3 is CASSGTGMETQYF.

The rearrangement links TRBV29-1 to TRBJ1-1; the D call of TRBD1 rests on TCRdb alone, since no DNA is present to check it. The germline V gene encodes CDR1 SQVTM and CDR2 ANQGSEA. This CDR3 is 16 amino acids long. CDR3 protein: CSVETRDRGPNTEAFF.